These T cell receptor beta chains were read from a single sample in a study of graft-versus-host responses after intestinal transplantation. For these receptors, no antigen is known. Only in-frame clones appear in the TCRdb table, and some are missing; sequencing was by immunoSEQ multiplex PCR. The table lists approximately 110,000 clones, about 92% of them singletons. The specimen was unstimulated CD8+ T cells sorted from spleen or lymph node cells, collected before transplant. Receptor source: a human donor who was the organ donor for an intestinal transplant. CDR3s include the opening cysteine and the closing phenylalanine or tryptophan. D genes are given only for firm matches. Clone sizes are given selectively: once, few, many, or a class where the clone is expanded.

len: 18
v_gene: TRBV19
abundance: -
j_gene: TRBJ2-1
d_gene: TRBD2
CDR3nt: TGTGCCAGTAGTATAGCTTCTAGCGGGAGGGCCGTCAACAATGAGCAGTTCTTC
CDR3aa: CASSIASSGRAVNNEQFF

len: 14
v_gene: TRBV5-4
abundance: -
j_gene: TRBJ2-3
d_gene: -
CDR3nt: TGTGCCAGCAGCCTCAGGGGGGCCACAGATACGCAGTATTTT
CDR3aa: CASSLRGATDTQYF

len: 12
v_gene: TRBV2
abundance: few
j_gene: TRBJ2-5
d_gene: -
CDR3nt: TGTGCCAGCAGGGGACAAGTCGAGACCCAGTACTTC
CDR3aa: CASRGQVETQYF

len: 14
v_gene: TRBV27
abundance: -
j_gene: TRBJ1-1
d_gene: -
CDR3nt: TGTGCCAGCAGTCCCCAACGGATGAACACTGAAGCTTTCTTT
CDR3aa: CASSPQRMNTEAFF

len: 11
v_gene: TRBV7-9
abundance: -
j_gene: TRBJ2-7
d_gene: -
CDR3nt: TGTGCCGGCGGGACGGCCTACGAGCAGTACTTC
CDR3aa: CAGGTAYEQYF

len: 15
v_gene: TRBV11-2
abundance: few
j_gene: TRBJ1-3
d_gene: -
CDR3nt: TGTGCCAGCAGCTTGTCTGGGAGCTCTGGAAACACCATATATTTT
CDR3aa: CASSLSGSSGNTIYF

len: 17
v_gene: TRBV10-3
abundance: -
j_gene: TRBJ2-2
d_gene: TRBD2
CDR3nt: TGTGCCATCAACGGAGGAGAACTAGCGCTAAACACCGGGGAGCTGTTTTTT
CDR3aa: CAINGGELALNTGELFF

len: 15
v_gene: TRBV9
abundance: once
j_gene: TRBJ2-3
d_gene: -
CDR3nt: TGTGCCAGCAGCGGCGCCCTAGACTGGGGAGATACGCAGTATTTT
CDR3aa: CASSGALDWGDTQYF

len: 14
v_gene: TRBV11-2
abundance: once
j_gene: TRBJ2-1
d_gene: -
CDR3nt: TGTGCCAGCAGCTTAGATCGAGACTTGGCTGAGCAGTTCTTC
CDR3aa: CASSLDRDLAEQFF

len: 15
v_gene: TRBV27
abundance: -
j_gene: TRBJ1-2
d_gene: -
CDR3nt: TGTGCCAGCAGCAAGAATGGACAGCCCCACTATGGCTACACCTTC
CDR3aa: CASSKNGQPHYGYTF

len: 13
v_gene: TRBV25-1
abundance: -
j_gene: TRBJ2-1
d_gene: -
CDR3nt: TGTGCCAGCAGTCCGTTGGGGAACAATGAGCAGTTCTTC
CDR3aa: CASSPLGNNEQFF

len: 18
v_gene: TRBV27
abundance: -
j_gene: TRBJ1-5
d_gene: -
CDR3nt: TGTGCCAGCAGTTTCCGGGGAATTCGCCCCCCCTACAATCAGCCCCAGCATTTT
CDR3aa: CASSFRGIRPPYNQPQHF

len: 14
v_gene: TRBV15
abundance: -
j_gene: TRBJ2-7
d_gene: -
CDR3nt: TGTGCCACCAGCAGAGACGGGAACACCTACGAGCAGTACTTC
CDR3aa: CATSRDGNTYEQYF

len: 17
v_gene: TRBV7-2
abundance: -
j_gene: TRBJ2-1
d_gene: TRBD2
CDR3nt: TGTGCCAGCACCAAAAGGGCTAGCGGGAGCAGGTACAATGAGCAGTTCTTC
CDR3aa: CASTKRASGSRYNEQFF

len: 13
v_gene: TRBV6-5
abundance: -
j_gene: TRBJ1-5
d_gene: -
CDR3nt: TGTGCCAGCAGTTACAGGGGGGGTCAGCCCCAGCATTTT
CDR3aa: CASSYRGGQPQHF

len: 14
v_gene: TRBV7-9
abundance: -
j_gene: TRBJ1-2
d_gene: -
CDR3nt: TGTGCCAGCACCCACCCGGTTGACTATGGAGGCTACACCTTC
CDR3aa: CASTHPVDYGGYTF

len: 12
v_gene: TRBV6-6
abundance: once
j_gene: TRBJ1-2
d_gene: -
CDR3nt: TGTGCCAGCAGCTTAGACAGACGGGGCTACACCTTC
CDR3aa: CASSLDRRGYTF

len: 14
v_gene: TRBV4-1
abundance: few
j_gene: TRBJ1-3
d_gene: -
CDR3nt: TGCGCCAGCAGCCAAGATCCAGCAGCCTTCGCCATATATTTT
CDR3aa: CASSQDPAAFAIYF

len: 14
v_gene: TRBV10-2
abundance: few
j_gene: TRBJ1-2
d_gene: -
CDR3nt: TGCGCCAGCAGTGACAAGGGAGCTAACTATGGCTACACCTTC
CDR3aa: CASSDKGANYGYTF

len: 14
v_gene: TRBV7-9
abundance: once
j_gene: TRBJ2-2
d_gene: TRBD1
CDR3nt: TGTGCCAGCAGGAGACAGGGGAACACCGGGGAGCTGTTTTTT
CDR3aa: CASRRQGNTGELFF

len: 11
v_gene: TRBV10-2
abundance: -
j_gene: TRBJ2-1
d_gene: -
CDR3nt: TGCGCCAGCAGACTAATAAATGAGCAGTTCTTC
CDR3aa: CASRLINEQFF

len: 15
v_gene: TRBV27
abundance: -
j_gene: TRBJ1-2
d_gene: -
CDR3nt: TGTGCCAGCAGTTTATCGCCAGGGTGGGTGTATGGCTACACCTTC
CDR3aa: CASSLSPGWVYGYTF

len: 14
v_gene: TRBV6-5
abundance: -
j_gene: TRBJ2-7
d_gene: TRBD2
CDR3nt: TGTGCCAGCAGAGAAATAGCGGGCCGGGTCGAGCAGTACTTC
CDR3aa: CASREIAGRVEQYF

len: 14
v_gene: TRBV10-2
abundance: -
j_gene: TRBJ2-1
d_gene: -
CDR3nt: TGCGCCAGCAGGGACGGCAGCTCCTACAATGAGCAGTTCTTC
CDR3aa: CASRDGSSYNEQFF